These 3 T cell receptor beta chains were all obtained from the same sample, sequenced in a study of blood T cell repertoires in COVID-19. The assay was immunoSEQ multiplex PCR, and TCRdb's table has in-frame clones only and misses some. The sample lists roughly 250,000 clones, over 75% occurring once. The sequencing input was peripheral blood. Receptors were obtained from a woman between 50 and 59 years old with acute or convalescent COVID-19.

Only one count was recorded for this clone. V is TRBV11-2 and J is TRBJ2-3; 9 bases map to TRBD1. The CDR3 contains 17 residues. J was trimmed by 4 bases and V by 3 bases; bases with no gene match: 11. Germline V gene lookup returns CDR1 SGHAT and CDR2 FQNNGV. The CDR3 DNA is TGTGCCAGCAGCTTGTCCCGGGACAGGGTGGGGGCAGATACGCAGTATTTT. Translation gives CASSLSRDRVGADTQYF.

The chain uses TRBV2 and TRBJ1-1; D is ambiguous. The CDR3 is 12 residues long. V lost 3 bases to trimming and J lost 5 bases, with 7 bases between them. Germline CDR1 and CDR2: SNHLY and FYNNEI. Written as DNA, the CDR3 is TGTGCCAGCAGTGACGCGGGAACTGAAGCTTTCTTT. This encodes CASSDAGTEAFF.

In this sample, this clone turned up a few times. The gene calls are TRBV19 and TRBJ2-1; a weak D match, TRBD1 (5 bases). V shed 7 bases and J shed 0 bases, with 16 bases lying between them. This CDR3 is built from 16 residues. The V gene's germline CDR1 is LNHDA and CDR2 SQIVND (reference sequence). The CDR3 spells CASTRAGQSSYNEQFF. In DNA form, the CDR3 reads TGTGCCAGTACCAGGGCAGGCCAGAGCTCCTACAATGAGCAGTTCTTC.